A selection of T cell receptor beta chains follows, all from one sample in a study of cytomegalovirus exposure and HLA in healthy donors. Profiled with immunoSEQ multiplex PCR; TCRdb holds only in-frame clones, not every one. Counted here are about 98,000 clones, roughly three fifths occurring once; the ten biggest clones make up about 4.3%. The source material was PBMCs. The source is a human donor in good health. CDR3s include the opening cysteine and the closing phenylalanine or tryptophan. Fields, in order: J gene, D gene, clone size, V gene, CDR3 DNA, CDR3 protein. D genes are given only for firm matches. For some rows the clone size is stated as once, few or many, or as a class when expanded; others skip it.

>TRBJ2-2|TRBD2|.|TRBV15
TGTGCCACCAGAGGACTAGCTGCCGGGGAGCTGTTTTTT
CATRGLAAGELFF
>TRBJ1-5|TRBD1|.|TRBV15
TGTGCCACCAGCAGGCGGGACAGGGGAAATCAGCCCCAGCATTTT
CATSRRDRGNQPQHF
>TRBJ2-6|TRBD1|few|TRBV5-1
TGCGCCAGCAGGTTGGACAGGGCCTCCTCTGGGGCCAACGTCCTGACTTTC
CASRLDRASSGANVLTF
>TRBJ1-4|TRBD1|.|TRBV7-8
TGTGCCAGCAGCAATGACAGGGGGGTAACTAATGAAAAACTGTTTTTT
CASSNDRGVTNEKLFF
>TRBJ2-5|TRBD2|.|TRBV5-5
TGTGCCAGCAGTTTCGGGACTAACCAAGAGACCCAGTACTTC
CASSFGTNQETQYF
>TRBJ1-1|TRBD1|.|TRBV30
TGTGCCTGGAGTTCCCGGACAGGGGTTTGGGTTTTCGCTGAAGCTTTCTTT
CAWSSRTGVWVFAEAFF
>TRBJ2-5|.|once|TRBV11-2
TGTGCCAGCAGCTTAAGGGGGGGCCCTAGCCAAGAGACCCAGTACTTC
CASSLRGGPSQETQYF
>TRBJ2-7|TRBD1|.|TRBV2
TGTGCCAGCAGCCAGGACAGGGGCGAGCAGTACTTC
CASSQDRGEQYF
>TRBJ2-5|TRBD1|.|TRBV4-1
TGCGCCAGCAGCCATTGGTCCGGGACAGGTGGAGAGACCCAGTACTTC
CASSHWSGTGGETQYF
>TRBJ2-2|.|.|TRBV14
TGTGCCAGCAGCCAAGATTGGGCAGGGATAGCGAACACCGGGGAGCTGTTTTTT
CASSQDWAGIANTGELFF
>TRBJ2-3|TRBD2|.|TRBV9
TGTGCCAGCAGCGACCGACTAGCGGGAGCTGGGAAAGATACGCAGTATTTT
CASSDRLAGAGKDTQYF
>TRBJ2-5|TRBD1|.|TRBV2
TGTGCCAGCAGTGGGGACAGGCAAGAGACCCAGTACTTC
CASSGDRQETQYF
>TRBJ2-5|TRBD1|few|TRBV6-5
TGTGCCAGCAGTTACCGTGACAGGGGGCCTGAGACCCAGTACTTC
CASSYRDRGPETQYF
>TRBJ1-4|TRBD1|.|TRBV6-6
TGTGCCAGCAGCTCCGGGACAGGGGTCGAAAAACTGTTTTTT
CASSSGTGVEKLFF
>TRBJ2-7|.|.|TRBV12-5
TGTGCTAGTGGGGTTACAGGGTTCGAGCAGTACTTC
CASGVTGFEQYF
>TRBJ2-2|.|.|TRBV12-5
TGTGCTAGTGGTTTGGTACGTGGACCCGGGGACACCGGGGAGCTGTTTTTT
CASGLVRGPGDTGELFF
>TRBJ2-5|TRBD2|.|TRBV6-6
TGTGCCAGCAGTTACGGGACAGCGGGAGGGCAAGAGACCCAGTACTTC
CASSYGTAGGQETQYF
>TRBJ2-1|TRBD2|few|TRBV11-2
TGTGCCAGCAGCCAACTAGCGGGAGTGAACAATGAGCAGTTCTTC
CASSQLAGVNNEQFF
>TRBJ2-7|TRBD1|.|TRBV27
TGTGCCAGCAGTTCGACGGGACAGGGCGGCGAGCAGTACTTC
CASSSTGQGGEQYF
>TRBJ1-1|TRBD1|.|TRBV5-1
TGCGCCAGCAGCTTGGCCTATCAGGGGGCGGACACTGAAGCTTTCTTT
CASSLAYQGADTEAFF
>TRBJ1-2|TRBD1|.|TRBV28
TGTGCCAGCAGTTTCCGGACAGGGTGGAACTATGGCTACACCTTC
CASSFRTGWNYGYTF
>TRBJ2-1|.|.|TRBV27
TGTGCCAGCAGTTTATCCCGCGGGTACAATGAGCAGTTCTTC
CASSLSRGYNEQFF
>TRBJ2-7|.|.|TRBV11-2
TGTGCCAGCAGCTTAGAAGGCAGGGGTTCCTACGAGCAGTACTTC
CASSLEGRGSYEQYF
>TRBJ2-7|.|.|TRBV19
TGTGCCAGTAGTCTCCACCTCGGGTCCCCGGTCGAGCAGTACTTC
CASSLHLGSPVEQYF
>TRBJ2-7|TRBD1|.|TRBV11-2
TGTGCCAGCAGCACCGGGACAGGGTTCTACGAGCAGTACTTC
CASSTGTGFYEQYF
>TRBJ2-3|.|.|TRBV7-9
TGTGCCAGCAGCGCAGGGGATTACCTTACAGATACGCAGTATTTT
CASSAGDYLTDTQYF
>TRBJ2-2|.|.|TRBV7-9
TGTGCCAGCAGCTTTGACTCAAACACCGGGGAGCTGTTTTTT
CASSFDSNTGELFF
>TRBJ1-6|.|few|TRBV10-2
TGCGCCAGCAGGAGAGCGGGGGAGCGTGATTCACCCCTCCACTTT
CASRRAGERDSPLHF
>TRBJ2-6|.|.|TRBV13
TGTGCCAGCAGCTCCCTAGCTTCTGGGGCCAACGTCCTGACTTTC
CASSSLASGANVLTF
>TRBJ2-1|.|.|TRBV7-8
TGTGCCAGCAGCTTCAACTACAATGAGCAGTTCTTC
CASSFNYNEQFF
>TRBJ2-2|.|.|TRBV7-9
TGTGCCAGCAGCTTCGATCCAGGAGCGGGCGCCGGGGAGCTGTTTTTT
CASSFDPGAGAGELFF
>TRBJ2-1|.|.|TRBV19
TGTGCCAGTAGGGAAGGGGGAATGGGTGAGCAGTTCTTC
CASREGGMGEQFF
>TRBJ2-1|TRBD2|.|TRBV5-1
TGCGCCAGCAGCTTAGCGGGAGGGCCTGAAAATGAGCAGTTCTTC
CASSLAGGPENEQFF
>TRBJ2-7|.|.|TRBV2
TGTGCCAGCAGTGGCCTCAGGGTCTCCTACGAGCAGTACTTC
CASSGLRVSYEQYF
>TRBJ2-7|TRBD1|.|TRBV25-1
TGTGCCAGCATGTCCCCGGGACAGACCTACGAGCAGTACTTC
CASMSPGQTYEQYF
>TRBJ2-1|.|.|TRBV10-2
TGCGCCAGCAGCGGGATTATGCACAATGAGCAGTTCTTC
CASSGIMHNEQFF
>TRBJ2-7|.|.|TRBV7-9
TGTGCCAGCAGTTCAACCTACGAGCAGTACTTC
CASSSTYEQYF
>TRBJ1-2|.|.|TRBV28
TGTGCCAGCAGTTTACTCTTCGGGATCCACTATGGCTACACCTTC
CASSLLFGIHYGYTF
>TRBJ2-7|TRBD1|once|TRBV5-6
TGTGCCAGCACCGACTTCGGACAGGACGCCTACGAGCAGTACTTC
CASTDFGQDAYEQYF
>TRBJ1-1|TRBD1|.|TRBV11-2
TGTGCCAGCAGCGCCTTACAGGGGGACGGCACTGAAGCTTTCTTT
CASSALQGDGTEAFF
>TRBJ1-1|.|.|TRBV5-4
TGTGCCAGCACCGGGGTGAACACTGAAGCTTTCTTT
CASTGVNTEAFF
>TRBJ2-3|TRBD2|once|TRBV6-1
TGTGCCAGCAGTGAATACCCTAGCGGGAGTATGGGGACAGATACGCAGTATTTT
CASSEYPSGSMGTDTQYF
>TRBJ1-4|.|few|TRBV6-6
TGTGCCAGCAGTTACTCGGGCGAAAAACTGTTTTTT
CASSYSGEKLFF
>TRBJ2-2|.|once|TRBV21-1
TGTGCCAGCAGCAAAGACAGGGGGCCTCGGACCGGGGAGCTGTTTTTT
CASSKDRGPRTGELFF
>TRBJ2-2|.|.|TRBV2
TGTGCCAGCAGTGTGAGATACAGCGGGGAGCTGTTTTTT
CASSVRYSGELFF
>TRBJ2-2|TRBD2|.|TRBV18
TGTGCCAGCTCACCACTGGACGCGGGAGTAGGAGAGCTGTTTTTT
CASSPLDAGVGELFF
>TRBJ2-2|.|.|TRBV29-1
TGCAGCGTTGCTATGTCAGGGGATTCCACCGGGGAGCTGTTTTTT
CSVAMSGDSTGELFF
>TRBJ1-1|TRBD1|few|TRBV4-1
TGCGCCAGCAGCCAAGGGGACAGACAGTATACTGAAGCTTTCTTT
CASSQGDRQYTEAFF
>TRBJ1-6|TRBD1|.|TRBV5-1
TGCGCCAGCTCCCGGGACAGACTTAATTCACCCCTCCACTTT
CASSRDRLNSPLHF
>TRBJ2-1|TRBD1|.|TRBV25-1
TGTGCCAGCAGTGAGGGACAGGGTAGGAGTGAGCAGTTCTTC
CASSEGQGRSEQFF
>TRBJ2-7|.|.|TRBV5-4
TGTGCCAGCAGCTTGTTGGGCTACGAGCAGTACTTC
CASSLLGYEQYF
>TRBJ1-1|.|.|TRBV5-6
TGTGCCAGCAGCTTGGCGCGAGGGCAGCGAGTGATGAACACTGAAGCTTTCTTT
CASSLARGQRVMNTEAFF
>TRBJ1-1|.|.|TRBV5-1
TGCGCCAGCAGCTTGATTCAGGCGAACACTGAAGCTTTCTTT
CASSLIQANTEAFF
>TRBJ2-4|TRBD2|.|TRBV29-1
TGCAGCGTCAGGCCACTAGCGGACTCCAAAAACATTCAGTACTTC
CSVRPLADSKNIQYF
>TRBJ1-2|TRBD1|.|TRBV29-1
TGCAGCGTTGTCGCGGCCAGGGGGGGCTACACCTTC
CSVVAARGGYTF
>TRBJ2-2|TRBD1|.|TRBV19
TGTGCCAGTAGTCTACAGGGGACCGGGGAGCTGTTTTTT
CASSLQGTGELFF
>TRBJ2-1|TRBD2|.|TRBV11-2
TGTGCCAGCAGCCCGACGACTAGCGGGAGTAGGAATGAGCAGTTCTTC
CASSPTTSGSRNEQFF
>TRBJ2-3|.|few|TRBV5-1
TGCGCCAGCAGCGATCCGGGACAAACATTAGATACGCAGTATTTT
CASSDPGQTLDTQYF
>TRBJ2-1|TRBD2|.|TRBV30
TGTGCCTGGAGTGTAACGGTTGCGGGAGGGGGGTATGGGGAGCAGTTCTTC
CAWSVTVAGGGYGEQFF
>TRBJ1-5|.|few|TRBV18
TGTGCCAGCTCACCCAAGTGGGCAGATAGCAATCAGCCCCAGCATTTT
CASSPKWADSNQPQHF